This record covers a single TCR beta chain. The data are from a study of control samples from healthy donors and cancer patients. The germline V gene encodes CDR1 MRHNA and CDR2 SNTAGT. Trimming removed 6 bases from V and 8 bases from J, with 7 bases in between. CDR3 length: 10 amino acids. Here immunoSEQ multiplex PCR was the method, and the copy in TCRdb shows in-frame clones only, minus some. Counted here are about 410,000 clones, more than 80% occurring once; the ten biggest clones make up just under 6.5%. Material for sequencing was PBMCs. The gene calls are TRBV6-4 and TRBJ1-1; D is undetermined. The sequence was collected from a middle-aged man with head and neck cancer. The CDR3 nucleotides read TGTGCCAGCAGCTCGGGCGAAGCTTTCTTT. As protein: CASSSGEAFF.